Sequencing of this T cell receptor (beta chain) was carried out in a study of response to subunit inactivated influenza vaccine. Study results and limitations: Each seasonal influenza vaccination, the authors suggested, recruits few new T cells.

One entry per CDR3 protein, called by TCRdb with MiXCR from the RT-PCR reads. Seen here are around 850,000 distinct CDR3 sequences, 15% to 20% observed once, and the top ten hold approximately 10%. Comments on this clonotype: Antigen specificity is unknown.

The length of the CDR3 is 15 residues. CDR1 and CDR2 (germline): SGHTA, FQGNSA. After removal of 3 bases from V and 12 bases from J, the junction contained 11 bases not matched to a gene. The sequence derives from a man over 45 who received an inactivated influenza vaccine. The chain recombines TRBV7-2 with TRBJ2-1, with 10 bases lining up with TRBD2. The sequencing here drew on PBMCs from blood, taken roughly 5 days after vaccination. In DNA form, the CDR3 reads TGTGCCAGCAGCTTGGGGGTCGTAGCGGGAGGTGGGCAGTTCTTC. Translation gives CASSLGVVAGGGQFF. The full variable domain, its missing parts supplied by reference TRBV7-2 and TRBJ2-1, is GAGVSQSPSNKVTEKGKDVELRCDPISGHTALYWYRQSLGQGLEFLIYFQGNSAPDKSGLPSDRFSAERTGGSVSTLTIQRTQQEDSAVYLCASSLGVVAGGGQFFGPGTRLTVL.